This T cell receptor (beta chain) was obtained from a study of T cell responses to AZD1222 COVID-19 vaccine (dated by TCRdb to the early 2020s). About the study as a whole: TCR sequencing covered fewer than 250 trial participants: 200 to 220 given two doses of AZD1222 and about 26 given two doses of MenACWY control vaccine. Trial participants were enrolled by age into subgroups of 18-55, 56-69 and 70-plus years, and around 150, 28 and 57 TCR-sequenced participants, respectively, were included in these subgroups. Paper-wide results and their limitations: Conclusions about previously exposed vaccinees are limited because only five to seven AZD1222 recipients were SARS-CoV-2 seropositive at baseline. Most participants were white British and females outnumbered males, and the authors suggested that clonal diversity may have been underestimated. Reportedly, close to half of the unique spike-specific TCRs recognized epitopes lying outside the regions that are mutated in the B.1.351 and B.1.1.7 variants. Because no day 14 peak-response samples were available, the repertoires could be characterized only after the peak T cell response. The 56-69-year group was small, and its depth increase did not reach significance, likely because of low power. Spike-specific TCR breadth and depth rose significantly after two AZD1222 doses compared with day 0 and with MenACWY recipients. CD4 TCRs associated with the vaccine covered the entire spike protein, and the dominant responses were in regions 160-218 and 743-854.

The CDR3 regions of human TCRbeta chains were analyzed by immunosequencing. The paper's data handling went like this. Repertoire TCRs were matched against a reference library of SARS-CoV-2-specific TCRs generated with the MIRA antigen-specificity platform. Breadth meant the fraction of unique TCRs that were SARS-CoV-2-associated, whereas depth meant the fraction of total T cells that were SARS-CoV-2-associated. Using the MIRA data, each spike-specific TCR was assigned both to the spike region to which the TCR was reactive and to a CD4 or CD8 class. Log10-transformed breadth and depth values were compared by one-way ANOVA with Sidak's multiple comparisons tests. TCRdb mirrors the immuneACCESS table, restricted to in-frame sequences. Some clones are absent from its copies; in checked studies, under half trace to an unresolved V gene, and the reason for the others is unknown. V, J and clone size reflect that table, while D and trimming were determined from the DNA. The sample table holds 190,000 or so clones, of which 85% to 90% were seen once. The biggest ten clones account for around 26% of the sample.

Points on this clone: The specificity of this receptor is unknown. No much larger clonotype is one base removed from it; base qualities were not supplied.

Spanning cysteine to phenylalanine, the CDR3 consists of 15 amino acids. The sequence is cut down to CDR3 DNA, 45 bases in frame from base 1. Trimming leaves V shorter by 4 bases and J shorter by 2 bases, with the junction holding 2 bases beyond the gene matches. CDR1 ENHRY and CDR2 SYGVKD were looked up in the germline V gene. The sample's time point label, decoded: about 28 days (+/-7) after the second vaccine dose. AZD1222 recipients whose second dose came at about 4 weeks and those whose second dose came at about 12 weeks were combined into one group, since spike-specific TCR depth and breadth did not differ between the two schedules. Vaccinee samples came from UK trials COV001 and COV002, including a single-blind randomized controlled phase 2/3 trial of AZD1222 (ChAdOx1 nCoV-19) in healthy adults. For TCRbeta chain sequencing, PBMC samples were collected from trial participants at day 0 and at day 28 after the second dose.

The sequence was obtained from an adult who received the AZD1222 COVID-19 vaccine. Specimen: peripheral blood, collected 28 days after the second AZD1222 dose. The V and J genes are TRBV10-3 and TRBJ2-7; 13 middle bases align to TRBD2. The DNA sequence reads TGTGCCATCAGTGGTGGGACTAGCGGGGCCTACGAGCAGTACTTC. This is translated as CAISGGTSGAYEQYF.